The next 18 T cell receptor beta chains were all read from a single sample in a study of T cells after yellow fever vaccination. Each CDR3 protein gets one entry after TCRdb re-called the 5' RACE reads with MiXCR. The table records 250,000 to 350,000 distinct CDR3 sequences, about 6.9% of them present only once. The material sequenced was PBMCs, taken 35 to 50 days after the first yellow fever vaccination. Source of these receptors: a man younger than 35 who received the YFV17D yellow fever vaccine.

This chain connects TRBV23-1 to TRBJ2-3; 7 bases are shared with TRBD2. TRBV23-1 is an ORF, with its function uncertain. Trimming took 1 base from V and 2 from J; bases not matched to a gene: 15. The CDR3 runs 19 residues. This CDR3 is CASSQWTISAGEPTDTQYF. The DNA of the CDR3 is TGCGCCAGCAGTCAATGGACAATTTCGGCGGGGGAGCCCACAGATACGCAGTATTTT.

V usage is TRBV27 and J usage is TRBJ1-6, with D hard to call. V was shortened by 5 bases and J by 6 bases, with 14 bases between the two germline ends. CDR3 length: 15 residues. CDR1 MNHEY and CDR2 SMNVEV come from the germline V gene (reference sequence). CDR3 coding DNA: TGTGCCAGCAGTGCCGGGCCGCCCGGTAATTCACCCCTCCACTTT. Translated, it gives CASSAGPPGNSPLHF.

This clonotype showed up just a few times. The chain links TRBV28 to TRBJ1-2, with 7 nucleotides matching TRBD1. The germline CDR1 and CDR2 sequences are MDHEN and SYDVKM. The CDR3 covers 15 residues. V was clipped by 3 bases and J by 3 bases; unmatched bases: 7. The DNA for the CDR3 is TGTGCCAGCAGTTTGCGAGACAGGGCTGACTATGGCTACACCTTC. Residues: CASSLRDRADYGYTF.

This clonotype was seen a handful of times. Written as DNA, the CDR3 is TGTGCCAGCAGCGGCCCTCCGCGCCCAACGGATACGCAGTATTTT. Translation gives CASSGPPRPTDTQYF. The chain joins TRBV11-2 to TRBJ2-3, with D unclear. V dropped 5 bases and J dropped 6 bases, with 18 bases sitting between them. The CDR3 has 15 residues. Germline V CDR1 and CDR2: SGHAT, FQNNGV.

This clonotype was picked up a small number of times. The chain uses TRBV19 and TRBJ1-1, with D hard to call. Trimming cost V 6 bases and J 10 bases, with 15 bases left between them. The CDR3 totals 12 residues. Germline V gene sequence: CDR1 LNHDA, CDR2 SQIVND (reference sequence). The CDR3 nucleotides read TGTGCCAGTAGCCAAAGTCGAAGAGCAGCTTTCTTT. Amino acid sequence: CASSQSRRAAFF.

This clonotype was counted many times. The gene calls are TRBV5-6 and TRBJ2-3, with D unclear. Between the trimmed V and J ends, which lost 0 bases and 2 bases, there was a span of 7 bases. Germline lookup yields CDR1 SGHDT and CDR2 YYEEEE. The CDR3 contains 14 residues. The CDR3 loop is CASSLGPYTDTQYF. CDR3 nucleotide sequence: TGTGCCAGCAGCTTGGGCCCGTACACAGATACGCAGTATTTT.

The V gene is TRBV7-2, the J gene TRBJ1-1; weak D call: TRBD1 (5 bases). Between the trimmed V and J ends, which lost 5 bases and 1 base, there was a span of 14 bases. This CDR3 spans 15 amino acids. Germline assignment: CDR1 SGHTA and CDR2 FQGNSA. CDR3: CASSGNRLPNTEAFF. CDR3 nucleotides: TGTGCCAGCAGCGGGAACAGGTTGCCGAACACTGAAGCTTTCTTT.

This CDR3 is CASSITGKNTGELFF. The CDR3 nucleotides are TGTGCCAGCAGTATAACAGGGAAGAACACCGGGGAGCTGTTTTTT. This sequence joins TRBV3-1 and TRBJ2-2, with a tentative D call TRBD1 (6 bases). The CDR3 is made up of 15 amino acids. In germline, CDR1 is LGHDT, CDR2 YNNKEL (reference sequence). Trimming removed 6 bases at V and 1 base at J, with 12 bases between.

The V and J genes are TRBV7-9 and TRBJ2-7, with 10 bases identical to TRBD2. The CDR3 has 17 residues. Per germline, CDR1 SEHNR and CDR2 FQNEAQ (reference sequence). Trimming at V came to 5 bases and at J to 3 bases, leaving 13 bases not matched to a gene. The CDR3 nucleotides read TGTGCCAGCAGCCAAGCGACGCTAGCGGGGGTTGTCTACGAGCAGTACTTC. This encodes CASSQATLAGVVYEQYF.

The rearrangement links TRBV6-2 or TRBV6-3 to TRBJ1-1, with 9 bases fitting TRBD1. The V gene end was trimmed by 5 bases and the J gene end by 6 bases; junction bases not matched to a gene: 10. The CDR3 contains 15 residues. Germline values: CDR1 MNHEY, CDR2 SVGEGT. CDR3 loop: CASSAHGTGHPEAFF. CDR3 bases: TGTGCCAGCAGTGCCCACGGGACAGGGCACCCTGAAGCTTTCTTT.

This clonotype was picked up a small number of times. The rearrangement links TRBV3-1 to TRBJ1-1; 10 bases agree with TRBD1. Germline V gives CDR1 LGHDT, CDR2 YNNKEL (reference sequence). This CDR3 is 14 amino acids long. J gave up 4 bases and V 3 bases, and 2 bases lay outside the gene matches. CDR3 residues: CASSQRDRGTEAFF. In nucleotides, the CDR3 is TGTGCCAGCAGCCAGAGGGACAGGGGCACTGAAGCTTTCTTT.

This clonotype was seen at least ten times. The chain employs TRBV12-3 or TRBV12-4 and TRBJ2-7; weak D call: TRBD2 (7 bases). With 6 bases removed from V and 6 bases from J, the gap between germline ends came to 15 bases. The CDR3 has 13 amino acids. CDR3 residues: CASRPGGQGEQYF. The CDR3 bases are TGTGCCAGCAGGCCCGGGGGGCAAGGCGAGCAGTACTTC.

Ten or more counts support this clonotype. The chain couples TRBV12-3 or TRBV12-4 to TRBJ2-7, with a possible D match to TRBD1 (5 bases). This CDR3 comprises 12 residues. V lost 5 bases to trimming and J lost 4 bases, with 9 bases between them. The CDR3 nucleotides read TGTGCCAGCAGTGCACAGGTTTACGAGCAGTACTTC. Translating gives CASSAQVYEQYF.

This clonotype has a handful of counts. The chain couples TRBV14 to TRBJ2-5; 12 nucleotides agree with TRBD2. This CDR3 spans 18 amino acids. The junction had 9 bases not matched to a gene; V was cut back by 0 bases and J by 4 bases. Germline CDR1 reads SGHDN; CDR2 reads FVKESK. The DNA of the CDR3 is TGTGCCAGCAGCCAAGACTTTGTCCCTAGCGGGGGGGCAGAGACCCAGTACTTC. Translation: CASSQDFVPSGGAETQYF.

J is TRBJ1-5 and V is TRBV7-2; unclear D gene. CDR1 is SGHTA, CDR2 FQGNSA, per germline. There are 15 residues in the CDR3. V lost 0 bases and J lost 4, with 10 bases in between. For the CDR3, the DNA is TGTGCCAGCAGCTTAGCAGGCAGCACAAATCAGCCCCAGCATTTT. It yields the protein CASSLAGSTNQPQHF.

In its sample, this clonotype was seen a few times. The chain employs TRBV4-3 and TRBJ2-2; D gene ambiguous. The germline V gene encodes CDR1 LGHNA and CDR2 YSLEER. The ends were cut back, 1 base at V and 7 bases at J, with 13 bases in the middle. The length of the CDR3 is 15 residues. The DNA for the CDR3 is TGCGCCAGCAGCCAAGGATCGGCCCGGGTCGGGGAGCTGTTTTTT. It yields the protein CASSQGSARVGELFF.

This clonotype was seen only a few times. V usage is TRBV6-5 and J usage is TRBJ1-6; no firm D call. CDR1 MNHEY and CDR2 SVGAGI come from the germline V gene. This CDR3 contains 15 residues. V dropped 0 bases and J dropped 8 bases, with 11 bases sitting between them. CDR3 loop: CASSYSGRGDSPLHF. The CDR3 DNA follows: TGTGCCAGCAGTTACTCAGGCCGCGGGGATTCACCCCTCCACTTT.

The rearrangement joins TRBV19 to TRBJ2-1, with D perhaps assigned TRBD1 or TRBD2 (6 bases each). The CDR3 has 15 residues. Trimming took off 2 bases at V and 4 bases at J, with 12 bases between the two ends. Germline V gives CDR1 LNHDA, CDR2 SQIVND (reference sequence). CDR3 residues: CASSILGGQYNEQFF. The CDR3 coding sequence is TGTGCCAGTAGTATACTGGGGGGCCAATACAATGAGCAGTTCTTC.